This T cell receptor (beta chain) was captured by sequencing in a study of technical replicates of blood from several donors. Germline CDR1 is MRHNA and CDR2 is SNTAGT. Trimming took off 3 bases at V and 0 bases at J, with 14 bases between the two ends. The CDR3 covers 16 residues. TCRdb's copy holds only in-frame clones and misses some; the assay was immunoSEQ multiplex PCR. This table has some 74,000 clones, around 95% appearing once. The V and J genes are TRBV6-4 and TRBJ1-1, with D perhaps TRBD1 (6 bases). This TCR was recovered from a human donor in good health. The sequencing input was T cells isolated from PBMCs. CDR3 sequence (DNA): TGTGCCAGCAGTGAAAAAGGACAGCCCCTGAACACTGAAGCTTTCTTT. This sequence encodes CASSEKGQPLNTEAFF.